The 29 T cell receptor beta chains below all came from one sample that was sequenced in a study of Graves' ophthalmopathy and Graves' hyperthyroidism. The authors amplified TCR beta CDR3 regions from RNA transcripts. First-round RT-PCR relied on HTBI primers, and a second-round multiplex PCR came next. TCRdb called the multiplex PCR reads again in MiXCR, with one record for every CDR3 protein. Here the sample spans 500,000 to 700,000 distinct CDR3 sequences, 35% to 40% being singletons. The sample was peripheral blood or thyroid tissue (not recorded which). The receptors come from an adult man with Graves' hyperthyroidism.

The CDR3 nucleotides are TGTGCCAGCCTCTCGGGGACAGGGGAAGAGACCCAGTACTTC. It codes for CASLSGTGEETQYF. This rearrangement joins TRBV7-7 to TRBJ2-5, with 10 bases lining up with TRBD1. V was pared by 8 bases and J by 3 bases, with 6 bases of the junction left unmatched. This CDR3 contains 14 residues. Germline CDR1 reads SSHAT; CDR2 reads FNYEAQ (reference sequence).

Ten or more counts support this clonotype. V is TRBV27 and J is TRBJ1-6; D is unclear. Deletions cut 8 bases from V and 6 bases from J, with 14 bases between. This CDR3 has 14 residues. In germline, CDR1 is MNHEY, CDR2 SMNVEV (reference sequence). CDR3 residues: CASRGGVTNSPLHF. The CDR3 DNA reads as TGTGCCAGCCGTGGTGGGGTGACTAATTCACCCCTCCACTTT.

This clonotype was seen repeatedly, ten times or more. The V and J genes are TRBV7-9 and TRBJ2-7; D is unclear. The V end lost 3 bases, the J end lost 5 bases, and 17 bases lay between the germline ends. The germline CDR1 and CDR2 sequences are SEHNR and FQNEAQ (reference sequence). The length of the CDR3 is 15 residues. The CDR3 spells CASSLAAARSHEQYF. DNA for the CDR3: TGTGCCAGCAGCTTGGCGGCCGCCAGAAGCCACGAGCAGTACTTC.

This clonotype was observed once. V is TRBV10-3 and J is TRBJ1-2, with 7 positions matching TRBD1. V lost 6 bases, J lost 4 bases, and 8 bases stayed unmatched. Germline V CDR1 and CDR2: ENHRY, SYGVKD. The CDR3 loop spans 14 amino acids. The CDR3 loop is CAISSDRPLYGYTF. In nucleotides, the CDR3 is TGTGCCATCAGCTCGGACAGGCCCCTCTATGGCTACACCTTC.

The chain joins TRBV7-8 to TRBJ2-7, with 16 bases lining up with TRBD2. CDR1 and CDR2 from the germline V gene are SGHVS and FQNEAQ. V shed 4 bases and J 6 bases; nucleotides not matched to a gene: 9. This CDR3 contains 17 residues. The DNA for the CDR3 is TGTGCCAGCAGCTCAGCGGGACTAGCGGGAGGGCTTGGCGAGCAGTACTTC. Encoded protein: CASSSAGLAGGLGEQYF.

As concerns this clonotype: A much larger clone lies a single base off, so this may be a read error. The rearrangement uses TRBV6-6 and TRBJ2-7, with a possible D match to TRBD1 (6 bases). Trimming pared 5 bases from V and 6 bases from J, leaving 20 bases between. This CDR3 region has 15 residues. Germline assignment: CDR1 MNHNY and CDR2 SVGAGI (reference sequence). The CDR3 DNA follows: TGTGCCAGCAGTGCGTCGGGACAACCGGCCCCCGAGCAGTACTTC. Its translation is CASSASGQPAPEQYF.

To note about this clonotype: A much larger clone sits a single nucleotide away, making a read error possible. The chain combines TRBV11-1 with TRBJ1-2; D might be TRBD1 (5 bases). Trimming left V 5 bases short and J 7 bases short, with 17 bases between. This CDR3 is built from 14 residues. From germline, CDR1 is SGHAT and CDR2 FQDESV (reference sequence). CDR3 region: CASSPTGGVFGYTF. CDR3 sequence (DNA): TGTGCCAGCAGCCCCACTGGGGGGGTCTTTGGCTACACCTTC.

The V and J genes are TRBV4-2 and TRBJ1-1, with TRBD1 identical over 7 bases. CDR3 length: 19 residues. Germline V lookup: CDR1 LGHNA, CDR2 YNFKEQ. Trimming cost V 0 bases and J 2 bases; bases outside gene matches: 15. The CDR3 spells CASSQDGWALRGPNTEAFF. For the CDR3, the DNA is TGTGCCAGCAGCCAAGATGGTTGGGCTTTGAGGGGGCCCAACACTGAAGCTTTCTTT.

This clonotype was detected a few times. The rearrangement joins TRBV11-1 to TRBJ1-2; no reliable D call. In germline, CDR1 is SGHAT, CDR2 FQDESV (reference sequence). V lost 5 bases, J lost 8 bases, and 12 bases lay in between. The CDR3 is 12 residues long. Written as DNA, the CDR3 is TGTGCCAGCAGCACACAATCCTCCGGCTACACCTTC. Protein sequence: CASSTQSSGYTF.

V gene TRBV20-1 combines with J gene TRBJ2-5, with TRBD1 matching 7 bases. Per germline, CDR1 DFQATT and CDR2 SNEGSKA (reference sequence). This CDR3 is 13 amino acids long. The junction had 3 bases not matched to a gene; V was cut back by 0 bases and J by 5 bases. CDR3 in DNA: TGCAGTGCTAGAGAGACAGGGTTTGAGACCCAGTACTTC. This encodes CSARETGFETQYF.

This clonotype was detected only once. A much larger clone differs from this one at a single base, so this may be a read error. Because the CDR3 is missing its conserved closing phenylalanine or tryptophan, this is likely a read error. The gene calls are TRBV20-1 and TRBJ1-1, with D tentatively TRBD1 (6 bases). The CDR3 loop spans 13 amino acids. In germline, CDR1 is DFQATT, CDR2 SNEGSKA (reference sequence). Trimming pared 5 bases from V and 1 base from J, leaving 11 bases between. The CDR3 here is CSAVRGGNTEAFS. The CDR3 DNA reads TGCAGTGCTGTCAGGGGTGGGAACACTGAAGCTTTCTCT.

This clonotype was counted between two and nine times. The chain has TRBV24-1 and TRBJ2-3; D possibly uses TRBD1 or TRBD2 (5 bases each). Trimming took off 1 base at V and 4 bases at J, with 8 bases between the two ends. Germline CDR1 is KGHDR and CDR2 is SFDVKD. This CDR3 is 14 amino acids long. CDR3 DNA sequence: TGTGCCACCAGTGATTTTATGGGGGCAGATACGCAGTATTTT. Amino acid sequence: CATSDFMGADTQYF.

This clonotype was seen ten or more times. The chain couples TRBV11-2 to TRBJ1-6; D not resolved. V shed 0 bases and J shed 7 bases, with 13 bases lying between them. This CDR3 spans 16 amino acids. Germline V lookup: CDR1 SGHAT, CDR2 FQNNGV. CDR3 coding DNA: TGTGCCAGCAGCTTAGATCTTGAGCCCCGGAATTCACCCCTCCACTTT. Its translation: CASSLDLEPRNSPLHF.

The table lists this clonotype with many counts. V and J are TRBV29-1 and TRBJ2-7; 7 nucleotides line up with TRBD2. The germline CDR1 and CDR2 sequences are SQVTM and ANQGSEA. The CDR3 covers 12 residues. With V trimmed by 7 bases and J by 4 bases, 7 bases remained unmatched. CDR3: CSGSSGGYEQYF. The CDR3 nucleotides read TGCAGCGGGTCTTCGGGGGGTTACGAGCAGTACTTC.

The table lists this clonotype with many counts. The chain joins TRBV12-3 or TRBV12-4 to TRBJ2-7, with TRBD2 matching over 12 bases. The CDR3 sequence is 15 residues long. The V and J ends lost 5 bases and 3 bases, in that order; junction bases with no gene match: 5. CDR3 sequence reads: CASSIGLAGFYEQYF. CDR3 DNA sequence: TGTGCCAGCAGTATCGGACTAGCGGGGTTCTACGAGCAGTACTTC.

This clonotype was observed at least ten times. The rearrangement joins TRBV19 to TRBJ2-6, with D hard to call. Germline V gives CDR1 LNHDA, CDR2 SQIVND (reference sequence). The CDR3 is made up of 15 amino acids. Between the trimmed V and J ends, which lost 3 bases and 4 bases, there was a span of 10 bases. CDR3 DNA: TGTGCCAGTAGTATGAGACCCCCCGGGGCCAACGTCCTGACTTTC. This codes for CASSMRPPGANVLTF.

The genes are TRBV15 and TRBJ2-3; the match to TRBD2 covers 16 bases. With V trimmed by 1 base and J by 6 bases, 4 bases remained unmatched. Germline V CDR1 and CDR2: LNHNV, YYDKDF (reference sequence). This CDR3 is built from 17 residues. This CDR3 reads CATSRGGTSGGADTQYF. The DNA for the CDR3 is TGTGCCACCAGCAGAGGGGGGACTAGCGGGGGGGCGGATACGCAGTATTTT.

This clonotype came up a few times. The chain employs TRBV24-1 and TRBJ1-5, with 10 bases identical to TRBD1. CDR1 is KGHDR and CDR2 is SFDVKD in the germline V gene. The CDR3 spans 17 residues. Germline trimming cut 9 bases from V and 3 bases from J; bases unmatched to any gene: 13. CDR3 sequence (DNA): TGTGCCACCGGCGGGACAGGGGATGATTTATTCAATCAGCCCCAGCATTTT. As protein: CATGGTGDDLFNQPQHF.

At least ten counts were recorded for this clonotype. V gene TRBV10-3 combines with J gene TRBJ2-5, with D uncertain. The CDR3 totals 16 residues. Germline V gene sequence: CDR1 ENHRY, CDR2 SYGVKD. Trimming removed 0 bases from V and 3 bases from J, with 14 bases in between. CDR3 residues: CAISESRNSHKETQYF. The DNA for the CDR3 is TGTGCCATCAGTGAGTCCCGGAACTCTCACAAAGAGACCCAGTACTTC.

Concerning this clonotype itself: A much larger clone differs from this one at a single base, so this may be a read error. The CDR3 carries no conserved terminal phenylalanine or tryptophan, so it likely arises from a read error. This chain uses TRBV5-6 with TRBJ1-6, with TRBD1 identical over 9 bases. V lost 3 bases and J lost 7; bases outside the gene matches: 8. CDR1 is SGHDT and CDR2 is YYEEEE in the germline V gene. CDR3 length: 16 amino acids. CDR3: CASSSSGTGLNSPLHS. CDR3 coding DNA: TGTGCCAGCAGCTCCTCCGGGACAGGGCTAAATTCACCCCTCCACTCT.

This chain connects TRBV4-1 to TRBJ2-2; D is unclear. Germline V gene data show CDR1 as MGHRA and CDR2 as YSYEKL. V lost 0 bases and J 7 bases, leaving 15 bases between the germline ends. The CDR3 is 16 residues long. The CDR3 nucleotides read TGCGCCAGCAGCCAAGAGGGGATGGTTTGGGGCGGGGAGCTGTTTTTT. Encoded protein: CASSQEGMVWGGELFF.

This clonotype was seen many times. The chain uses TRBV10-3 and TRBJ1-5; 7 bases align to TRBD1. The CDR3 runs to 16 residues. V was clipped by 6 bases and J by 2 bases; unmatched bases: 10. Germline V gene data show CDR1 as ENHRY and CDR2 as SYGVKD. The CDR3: CAISANTGAGNQPQHF. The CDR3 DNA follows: TGTGCCATCAGCGCGAATACAGGGGCCGGCAATCAGCCCCAGCATTTT.

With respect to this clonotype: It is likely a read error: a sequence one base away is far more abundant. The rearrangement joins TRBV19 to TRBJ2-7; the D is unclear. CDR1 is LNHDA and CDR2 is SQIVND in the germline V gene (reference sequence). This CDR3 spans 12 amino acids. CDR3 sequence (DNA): TGTGCCAGTACGGGTAGCTCCCACGAGCAGTACTTC. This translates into CASTGSSHEQYF.

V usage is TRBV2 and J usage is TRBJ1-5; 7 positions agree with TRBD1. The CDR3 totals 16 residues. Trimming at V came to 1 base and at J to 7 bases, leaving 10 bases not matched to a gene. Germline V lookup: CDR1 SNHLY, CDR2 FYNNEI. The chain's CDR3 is CASSEGPPGTEQPQHF. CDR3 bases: TGTGCCAGCAGTGAAGGGCCTCCCGGGACAGAACAGCCCCAGCATTTT. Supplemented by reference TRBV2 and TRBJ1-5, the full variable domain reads EPEVTQTPSHQVTQMGQEVILRCVPISNHLYFYWYRQILGQKVEFLVSFYNNEISEKSEIFDDQFSVERPDGSNFTLKIRSTKLEDSAMYFCASSEGPPGTEQPQHFGDGTRLSIL.

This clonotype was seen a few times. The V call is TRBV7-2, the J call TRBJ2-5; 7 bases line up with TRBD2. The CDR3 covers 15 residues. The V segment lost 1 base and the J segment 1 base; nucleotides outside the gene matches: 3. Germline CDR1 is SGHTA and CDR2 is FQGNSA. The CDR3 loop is CASSLVTGGQETQYF. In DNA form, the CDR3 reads TGTGCCAGCAGCTTAGTCACGGGAGGCCAAGAGACCCAGTACTTC.

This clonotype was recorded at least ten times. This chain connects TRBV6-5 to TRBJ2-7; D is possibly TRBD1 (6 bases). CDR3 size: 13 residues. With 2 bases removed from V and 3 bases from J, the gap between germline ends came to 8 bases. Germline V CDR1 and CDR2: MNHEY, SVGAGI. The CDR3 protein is CASSYGQHYEQYF. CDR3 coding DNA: TGTGCCAGCAGTTACGGACAGCACTACGAGCAGTACTTC.

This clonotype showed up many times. The CDR3 here is CSASGAGGSDGEQYF. DNA of the CDR3: TGCAGTGCTAGCGGGGCGGGGGGCTCAGATGGCGAGCAGTACTTC. The V and J genes are TRBV20-1 and TRBJ2-7, with 8 positions matching TRBD2. V shed 3 bases, J shed 6 bases, and the junction held 13 bases outside the gene matches. The V gene's germline CDR1 is DFQATT and CDR2 SNEGSKA (reference sequence). CDR3 length equals 15 residues.

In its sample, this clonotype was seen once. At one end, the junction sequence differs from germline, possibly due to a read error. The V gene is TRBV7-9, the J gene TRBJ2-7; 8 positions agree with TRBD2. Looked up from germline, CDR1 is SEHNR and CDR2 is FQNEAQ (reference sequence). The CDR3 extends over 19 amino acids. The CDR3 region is CASSYSSGASGGYSDEQYF. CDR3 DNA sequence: TGTGCCAGCAGTTACTCATCTGGGGCGAGCGGGGGATACTCCGACGAGCAGTACTTC.

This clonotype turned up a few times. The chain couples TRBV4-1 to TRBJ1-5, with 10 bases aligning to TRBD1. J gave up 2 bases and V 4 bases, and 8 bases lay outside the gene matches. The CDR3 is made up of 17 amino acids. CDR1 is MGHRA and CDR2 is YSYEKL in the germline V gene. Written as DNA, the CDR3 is TGCGCCAGCAGCCTATTAAAAGGGACAGGGGGCAATCAGCCCCAGCATTTT. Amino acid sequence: CASSLLKGTGGNQPQHF.